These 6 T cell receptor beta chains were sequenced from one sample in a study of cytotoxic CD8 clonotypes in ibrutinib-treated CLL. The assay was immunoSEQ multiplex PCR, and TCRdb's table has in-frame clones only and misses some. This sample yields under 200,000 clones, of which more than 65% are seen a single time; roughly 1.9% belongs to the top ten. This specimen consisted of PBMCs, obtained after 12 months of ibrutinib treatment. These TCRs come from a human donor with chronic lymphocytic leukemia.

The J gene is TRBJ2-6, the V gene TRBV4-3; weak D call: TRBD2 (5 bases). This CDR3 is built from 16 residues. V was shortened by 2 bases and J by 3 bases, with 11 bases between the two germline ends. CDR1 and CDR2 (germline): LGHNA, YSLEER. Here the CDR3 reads CASSQLAAVGANVLTF. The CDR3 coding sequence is TGCGCCAGCAGCCAACTAGCCGCGGTTGGGGCCAACGTCCTGACTTTC.

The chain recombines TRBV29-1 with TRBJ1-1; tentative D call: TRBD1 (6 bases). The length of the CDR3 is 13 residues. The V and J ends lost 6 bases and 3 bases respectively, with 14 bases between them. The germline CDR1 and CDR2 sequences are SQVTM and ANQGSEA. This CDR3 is CSVTQGRDTEAFF. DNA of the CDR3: TGCAGCGTCACTCAGGGGCGAGACACTGAAGCTTTCTTT.

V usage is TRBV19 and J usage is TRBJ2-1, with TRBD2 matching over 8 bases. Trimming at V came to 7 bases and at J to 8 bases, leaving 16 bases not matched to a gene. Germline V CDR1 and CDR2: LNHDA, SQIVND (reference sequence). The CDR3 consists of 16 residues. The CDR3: CASTSRAGGYGDEQFF. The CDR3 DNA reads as TGTGCCAGTACCTCTCGGGCGGGAGGATACGGGGATGAGCAGTTCTTC.

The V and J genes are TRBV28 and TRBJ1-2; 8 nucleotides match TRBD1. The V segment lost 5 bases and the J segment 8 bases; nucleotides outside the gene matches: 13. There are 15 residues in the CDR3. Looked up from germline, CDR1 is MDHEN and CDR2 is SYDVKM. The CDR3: CASSRRTGWREGYTF. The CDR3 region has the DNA TGTGCCAGCAGTCGGAGGACAGGGTGGAGGGAGGGCTACACCTTC.

CDR3 residues: CASTPTSASTDTQYF. CDR3 coding DNA: TGTGCCAGCACGCCTACTAGCGCTAGCACAGATACGCAGTATTTT. The chain has TRBV6-6 and TRBJ2-3; 7 nucleotides line up with TRBD2. The CDR3 extends over 15 amino acids. J gave up 0 bases and V 7 bases, and 7 bases lay outside the gene matches. CDR1 MNHNY and CDR2 SVGAGI come from the germline V gene (reference sequence).

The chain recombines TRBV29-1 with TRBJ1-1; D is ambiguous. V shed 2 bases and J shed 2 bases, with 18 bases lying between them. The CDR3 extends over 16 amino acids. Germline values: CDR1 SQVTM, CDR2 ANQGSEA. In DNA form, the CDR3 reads TGCAGCGTTGAAACCTGGGAGGGAAAGGCCAACACTGAAGCTTTCTTT. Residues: CSVETWEGKANTEAFF.